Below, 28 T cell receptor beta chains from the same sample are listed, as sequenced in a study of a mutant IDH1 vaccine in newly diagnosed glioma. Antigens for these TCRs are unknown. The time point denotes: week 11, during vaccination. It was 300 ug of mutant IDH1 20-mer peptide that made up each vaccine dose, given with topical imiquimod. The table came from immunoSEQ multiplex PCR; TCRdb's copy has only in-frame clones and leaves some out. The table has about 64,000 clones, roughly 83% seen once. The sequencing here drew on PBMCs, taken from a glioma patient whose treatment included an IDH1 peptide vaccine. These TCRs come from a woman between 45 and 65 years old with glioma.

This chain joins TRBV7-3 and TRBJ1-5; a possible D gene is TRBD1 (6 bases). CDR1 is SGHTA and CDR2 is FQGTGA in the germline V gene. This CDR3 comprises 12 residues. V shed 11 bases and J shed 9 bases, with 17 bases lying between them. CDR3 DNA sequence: TGTGCCCCCAGGGGCGGGGGACGGCCCCAGCATTTT. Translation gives CAPRGGGRPQHF.

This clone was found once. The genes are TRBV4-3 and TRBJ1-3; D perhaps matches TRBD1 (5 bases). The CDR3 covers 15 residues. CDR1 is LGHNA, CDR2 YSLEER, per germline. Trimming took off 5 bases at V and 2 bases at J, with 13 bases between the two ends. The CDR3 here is CASSFGTEAGNTIYF. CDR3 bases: TGCGCCAGCAGCTTCGGGACGGAAGCTGGAAACACCATATATTTT.

The CDR3 nucleotides are TGTGCCTGGAGTGTACAGGGTGTTACCTCTAATGAAAAACTGTTTTTT. The encoded protein is CAWSVQGVTSNEKLFF. This chain uses TRBV30 with TRBJ1-4, with D possibly TRBD1 on 6 matching bases. The CDR3 totals 16 residues. V gave up 0 bases and J gave up 3 bases, with 14 bases separating them. Germline V gene data show CDR1 as GTSNPN and CDR2 as SVGIG (reference sequence).

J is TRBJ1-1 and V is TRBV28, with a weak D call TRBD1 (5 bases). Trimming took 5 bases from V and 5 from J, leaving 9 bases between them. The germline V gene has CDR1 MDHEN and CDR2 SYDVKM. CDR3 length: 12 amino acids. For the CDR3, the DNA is TGTGCCAGCAGTCCGCAGGGTACTGAAGCTTTCTTT. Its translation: CASSPQGTEAFF.

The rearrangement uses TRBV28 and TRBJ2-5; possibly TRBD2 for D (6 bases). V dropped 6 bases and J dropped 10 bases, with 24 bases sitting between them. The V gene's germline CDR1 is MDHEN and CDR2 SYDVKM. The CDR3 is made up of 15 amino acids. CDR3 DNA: TGTGCCAGCAGCCCAGGGACTCTCCTCGTGAGTGGCCAGTACTTC. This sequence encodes CASSPGTLLVSGQYF. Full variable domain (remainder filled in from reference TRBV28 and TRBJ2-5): DVKVTQSSRYLVKRTGEKVFLECVQDMDHENMFWYRQDPGLGLRLIYFSYDVKMKEKGDIPEGYSVSREKKERFSLILESASTNQTSMYLCASSPGTLLVSGQYFGPGTRLLVL.

This CDR3 reads CASSRTSGGGSIGELFF. Written as DNA, the CDR3 is TGCGCCAGCAGCCGGACTAGCGGGGGGGGTTCTATCGGGGAGCTGTTTTTT. This chain uses TRBV5-1 with TRBJ2-2; TRBD2 matches at 15 bases. The J segment lost 7 bases and the V segment lost 4 bases, leaving 8 bases of the junction unmatched. Germline lookup yields CDR1 SGHRS and CDR2 YFSETQ. The CDR3 is 17 amino acids.

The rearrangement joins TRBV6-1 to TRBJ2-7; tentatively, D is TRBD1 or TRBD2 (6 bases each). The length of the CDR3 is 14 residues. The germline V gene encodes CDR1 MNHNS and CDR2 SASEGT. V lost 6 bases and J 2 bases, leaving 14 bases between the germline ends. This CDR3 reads CASSGAGEAYEQYF. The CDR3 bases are TGTGCCAGCAGCGGCGCAGGGGAGGCCTACGAGCAGTACTTC.

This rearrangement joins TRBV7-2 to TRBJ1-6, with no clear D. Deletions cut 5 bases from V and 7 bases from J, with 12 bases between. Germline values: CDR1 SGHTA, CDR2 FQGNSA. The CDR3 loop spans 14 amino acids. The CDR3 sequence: CASSPALLNSPLHF. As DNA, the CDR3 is TGTGCCAGCAGCCCCGCGCTGTTGAATTCACCCCTCCACTTT.

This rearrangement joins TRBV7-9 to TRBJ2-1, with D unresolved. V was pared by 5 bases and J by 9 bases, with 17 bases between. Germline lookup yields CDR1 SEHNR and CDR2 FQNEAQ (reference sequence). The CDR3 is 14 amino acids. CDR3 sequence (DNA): TGTGCCAGCAGCCTCCCCCGCCAAAACACTGAGCAGTTCTTC. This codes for CASSLPRQNTEQFF. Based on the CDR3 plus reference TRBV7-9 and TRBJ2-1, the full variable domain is DTGVSQNPRHKITKRGQNVTFRCDPISEHNRLYWYRQTLGQGPEFLTYFQNEAQLEKSRLLSDRFSAERPKGSFSTLEIQRTEQGDSAMYLCASSLPRQNTEQFFGPGTRLTVL.

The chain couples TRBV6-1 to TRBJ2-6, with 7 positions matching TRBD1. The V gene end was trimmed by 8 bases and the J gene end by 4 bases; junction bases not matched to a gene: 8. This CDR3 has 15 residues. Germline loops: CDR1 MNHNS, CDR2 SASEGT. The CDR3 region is CASLRQGTGANVLTF. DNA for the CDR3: TGTGCCAGCCTTCGACAGGGTACCGGGGCCAACGTCCTGACTTTC.

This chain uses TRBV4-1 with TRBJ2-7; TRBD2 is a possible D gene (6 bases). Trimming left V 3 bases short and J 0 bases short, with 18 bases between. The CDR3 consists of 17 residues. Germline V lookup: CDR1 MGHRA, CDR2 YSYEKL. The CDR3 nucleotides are TGCGCCAGCAGCCAGGCCTCACTAGCCAGGAGCTCCTACGAGCAGTACTTC. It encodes CASSQASLARSSYEQYF.

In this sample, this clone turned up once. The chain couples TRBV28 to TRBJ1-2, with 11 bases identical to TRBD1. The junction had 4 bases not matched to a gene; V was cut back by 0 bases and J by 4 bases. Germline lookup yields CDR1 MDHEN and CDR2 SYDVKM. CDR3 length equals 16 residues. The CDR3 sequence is CASSLWGDRGTYGYTF. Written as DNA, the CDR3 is TGTGCCAGCAGTTTATGGGGGGACAGGGGGACCTATGGCTACACCTTC.

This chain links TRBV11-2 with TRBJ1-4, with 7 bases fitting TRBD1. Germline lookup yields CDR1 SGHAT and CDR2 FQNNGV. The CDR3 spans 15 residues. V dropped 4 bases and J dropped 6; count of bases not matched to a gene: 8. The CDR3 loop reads CASSSGVQGDEKLFF. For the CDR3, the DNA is TGTGCCAGCAGCTCAGGGGTGCAGGGGGATGAAAAACTGTTTTTT.

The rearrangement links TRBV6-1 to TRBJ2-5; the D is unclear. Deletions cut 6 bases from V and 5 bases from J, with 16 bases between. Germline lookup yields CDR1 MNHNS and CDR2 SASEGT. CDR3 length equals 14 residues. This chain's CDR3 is CASSPIIRGETQYF. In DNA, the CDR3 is TGTGCCAGCAGCCCGATCATCCGTGGGGAGACCCAGTACTTC.

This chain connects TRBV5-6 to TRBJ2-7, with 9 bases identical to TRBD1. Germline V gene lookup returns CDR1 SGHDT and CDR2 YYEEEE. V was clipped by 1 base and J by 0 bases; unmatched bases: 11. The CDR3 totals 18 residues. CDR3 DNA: TGTGCCAGCAGCTTGAAAGGACAGGGGACCTTTAGCTCCTACGAGCAGTACTTC. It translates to CASSLKGQGTFSSYEQYF.

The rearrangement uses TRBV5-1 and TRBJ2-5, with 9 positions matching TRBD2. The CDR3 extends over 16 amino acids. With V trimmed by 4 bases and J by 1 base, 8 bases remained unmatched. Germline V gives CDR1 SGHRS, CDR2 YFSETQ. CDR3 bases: TGCGCCAGCAGCCCCCATGCAGCGGGGGGCCAAGAGACCCAGTACTTC. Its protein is CASSPHAAGGQETQYF.

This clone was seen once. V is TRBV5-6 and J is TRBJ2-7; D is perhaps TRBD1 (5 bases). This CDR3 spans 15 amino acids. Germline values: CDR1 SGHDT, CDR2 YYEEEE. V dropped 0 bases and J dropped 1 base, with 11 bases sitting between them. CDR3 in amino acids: CASSLVGQGSYEQYF. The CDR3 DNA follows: TGTGCCAGCAGCTTGGTAGGGCAGGGATCCTACGAGCAGTACTTC.

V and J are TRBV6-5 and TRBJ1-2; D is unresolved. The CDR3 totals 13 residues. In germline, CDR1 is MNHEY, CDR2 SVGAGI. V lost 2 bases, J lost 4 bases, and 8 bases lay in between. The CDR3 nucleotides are TGTGCCAGCAGTTACAGAACTGGCTATGGCTACACCTTC. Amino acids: CASSYRTGYGYTF.

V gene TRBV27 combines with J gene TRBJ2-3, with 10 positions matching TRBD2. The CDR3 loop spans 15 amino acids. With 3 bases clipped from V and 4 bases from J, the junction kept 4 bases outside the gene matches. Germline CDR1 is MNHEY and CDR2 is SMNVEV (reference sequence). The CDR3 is CASSFEAGGADTQYF. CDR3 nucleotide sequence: TGTGCCAGCAGTTTCGAAGCGGGGGGGGCAGATACGCAGTATTTT.

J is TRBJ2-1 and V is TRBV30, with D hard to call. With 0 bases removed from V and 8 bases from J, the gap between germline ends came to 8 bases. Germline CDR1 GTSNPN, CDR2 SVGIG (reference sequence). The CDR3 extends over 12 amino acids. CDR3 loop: CAWSVQGYEQFF. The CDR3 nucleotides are TGTGCCTGGAGTGTACAAGGCTATGAGCAGTTCTTC.

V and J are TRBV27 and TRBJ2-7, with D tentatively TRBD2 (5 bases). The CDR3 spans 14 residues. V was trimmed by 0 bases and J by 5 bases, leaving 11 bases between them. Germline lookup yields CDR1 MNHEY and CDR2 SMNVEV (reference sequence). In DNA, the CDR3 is TGTGCCAGCAGTTTATCGAAAGCGGACCACGAGCAGTACTTC. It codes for CASSLSKADHEQYF.

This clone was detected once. CDR3 protein: CATSRGVTGDTEAFF. The CDR3 DNA is TGTGCCACCAGCAGAGGGGTTACAGGGGACACTGAAGCTTTCTTT. The chain uses TRBV15 and TRBJ1-1, with 7 nucleotides matching TRBD1. This CDR3 spans 15 amino acids. The J segment lost 3 bases and the V segment lost 1 base, leaving 5 bases of the junction unmatched. Germline-derived CDR1 and CDR2 are LNHNV and YYDKDF (reference sequence).

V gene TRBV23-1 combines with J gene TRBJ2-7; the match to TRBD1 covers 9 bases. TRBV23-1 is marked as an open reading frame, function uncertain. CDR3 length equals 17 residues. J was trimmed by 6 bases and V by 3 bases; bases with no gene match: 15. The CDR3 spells CASSQRGMGQGFFEQYF. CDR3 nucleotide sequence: TGCGCCAGCAGTCAGCGCGGGATGGGACAGGGCTTTTTCGAGCAGTACTTC.

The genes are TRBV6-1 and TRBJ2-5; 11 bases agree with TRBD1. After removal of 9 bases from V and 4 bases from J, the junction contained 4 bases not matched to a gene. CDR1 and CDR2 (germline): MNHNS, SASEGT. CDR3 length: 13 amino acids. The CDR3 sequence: CASRTGGLETQYF. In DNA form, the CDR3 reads TGTGCCAGTAGGACAGGGGGCTTAGAGACCCAGTACTTC.

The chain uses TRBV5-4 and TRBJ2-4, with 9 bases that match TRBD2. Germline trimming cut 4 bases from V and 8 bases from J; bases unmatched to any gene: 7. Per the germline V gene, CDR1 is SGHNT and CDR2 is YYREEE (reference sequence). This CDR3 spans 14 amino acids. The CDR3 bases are TGTGCCAGCAGCCCGTTAGCGGGGGAGCACATTCAGTACTTC. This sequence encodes CASSPLAGEHIQYF. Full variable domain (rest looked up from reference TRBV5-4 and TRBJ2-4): ETGVTQSPTHLIKTRGQQVTLRCSSQSGHNTVSWYQQALGQGPQFIFQYYREEENGRGNFPPRFSGLQFPNYSSELNVNALELDDSALYLCASSPLAGEHIQYFGAGTRLSVL.

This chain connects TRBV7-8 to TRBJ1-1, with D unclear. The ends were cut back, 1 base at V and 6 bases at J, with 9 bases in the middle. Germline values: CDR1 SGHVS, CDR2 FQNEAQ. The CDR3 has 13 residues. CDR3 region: CASSLEKAPEAFF. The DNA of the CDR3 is TGTGCCAGCAGCTTAGAGAAGGCCCCTGAAGCTTTCTTT.

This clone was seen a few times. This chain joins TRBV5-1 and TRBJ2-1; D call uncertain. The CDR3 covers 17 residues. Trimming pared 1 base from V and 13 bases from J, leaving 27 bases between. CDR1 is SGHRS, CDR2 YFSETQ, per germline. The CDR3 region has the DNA TGCGCCAGCAGCTTGCAGACCCCGGAGAAGTTCAGCCCTCATCAGTTCTTC. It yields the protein CASSLQTPEKFSPHQFF.

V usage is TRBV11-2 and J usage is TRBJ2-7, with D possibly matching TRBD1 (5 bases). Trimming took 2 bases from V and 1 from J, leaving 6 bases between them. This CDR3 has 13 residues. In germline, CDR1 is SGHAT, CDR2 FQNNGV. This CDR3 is CASSLQGSYEQYF. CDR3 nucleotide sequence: TGTGCCAGCAGCTTACAGGGTTCCTACGAGCAGTACTTC.